This T cell receptor (beta chain) stems from a study of OX40 agonist ivuxolimab in advanced cancers. Study-level background: Every 2 weeks, ivuxolimab was infused into the patients intravenously at between 0.01 and 10 mg/kg. Study-level results: Patients who responded partially at 0.1-3.0 mg/kg showed clonal expansion ranking among the lowest.

Method: immunoSEQ multiplex PCR; TCRdb's copy keeps in-frame clones and lacks some. The sample holds 40,000 to 55,000 clones, 86% seen once. With respect to this clone: No antigen is known for it.

CDR3 size: 14 residues. Looked up from germline, CDR1 is MNHNS and CDR2 is SASEGT. Between the trimmed V and J ends, which lost 9 bases and 0 bases, there was a span of 14 bases. The rearrangement links TRBV6-1 to TRBJ1-2, with D maybe TRBD1 (5 bases). The sequence was collected from an adult with an advanced solid tumor such as melanoma, head and neck, liver or kidney cancer. The specimen was CD4+ or CD8+ T cells sorted from blood, collected in a trial of the OX40 agonist ivuxolimab. The CDR3 nucleotides read TGTGCCAGTGGTACAGGTACCACTAACTATGGCTACACCTTC. Its protein is CASGTGTTNYGYTF.